Detailed here is one T cell receptor beta chain. The antigen is unknown. These data come from a study of siplizumab effects on memory and regulatory T cells. Study overall: Mixed lymphocyte reactions were matched in twos, containing siplizumab at roughly 1 ug/mL or lacking drug. Overall study results and limits: Siplizumab significantly brought down the alloreactive sequences that trace back to unstimulated CD4+ memory cells.

Looked up from germline, CDR1 is MDHEN and CDR2 is SYDVKM. With V trimmed by 6 bases and J by 3 bases, 9 bases remained unmatched. There are 15 residues in the CDR3. Researchers cocultured the mixed lymphocyte reaction cells at 37°C for approximately six days. PBMCs labelled with CFSE (responders) and Violet Dye (stimulators) were mixed 1:1. Around 9.2 x 10^4 TCR templates underwent assay in every sample. TCRdb keeps only in-frame clones here, not all; method: immunoSEQ multiplex PCR. The sample yields approximately 3,000 clones, 50% to 65% seen once. V is TRBV28 and J is TRBJ1-1; TRBD1 matches at 8 bases. This TCR derives from a human donor in good health; the cells came from an allogeneic mixed lymphocyte reaction. Some clones in this sample may be carry-over from other donors' samples. Sequenced sample: CFSE-low (dividing) CD8+ T cells sorted from an allogeneic mixed lymphocyte reaction. CDR3 in amino acids: CASRLPGQVYTEAFF. Here the CDR3 DNA reads TGTGCCAGCAGATTACCGGGACAGGTGTACACTGAAGCTTTCTTT. The full variable domain, with the rest looked up from reference TRBV28 and TRBJ1-1, is DVKVTQSSRYLVKRTGEKVFLECVQDMDHENMFWYRQDPGLGLRLIYFSYDVKMKEKGDIPEGYSVSREKKERFSLILESASTNQTSMYLCASRLPGQVYTEAFFGQGTRLTVV.